This TCR beta chain is drawn from a study of low-dose radiotherapy and immunotherapy resistance in tumors. Overall study: A total of 6.5 Gy was given to Cohort 1 as 0.5 Gy per fraction every 2 weeks.

This clonotype has at least ten counts. Described time point: after trial treatment. Regarding treatment: LDRT plus nivolumab, ipilimumab, low-dose cyclophosphamide and aspirin (RACIN trial). cDNA synthesis used a TRAV/TRBV-specific primer set for both chains. TCRs were amplified for around 20 PCR cycles with a constant-region primer and V-primer adapter. TCRdb analysed the reads with MiXCR anew, one entry per CDR3 protein. The repertoire holds just over 90,000 distinct CDR3 sequences, with 20% to 25% as singletons. CDR1 and CDR2 (germline): MDHEN, SYDVKM. There are 15 residues in the CDR3. V gave up 5 bases and J gave up 0 bases, with 12 bases separating them.

This receptor was identified in a female donor with ovarian cancer. This material consisted of PBMCs, taken after low-dose radiotherapy plus immunotherapy. The chain employs TRBV28 and TRBJ2-3; maybe TRBD2 (6 bases). CDR3 sequence: CASSPAGYSTDTQYF. For the CDR3, the DNA is TGTGCCAGCAGTCCGGCGGGGTATAGCACAGATACGCAGTATTTT. Drawing the rest from reference TRBV28 and TRBJ2-3, the complete variable domain is DVKVTQSSRYLVKRTGEKVFLECVQDMDHENMFWYRQDPGLGLRLIYFSYDVKMKEKGDIPEGYSVSREKKERFSLILESASTNQTSMYLCASSPAGYSTDTQYFGPGTRLTVL.